This T cell receptor beta chain originates from a study of blood T cell repertoires in COVID-19. In the original workflow: By means of reference gene primer amplification, nucleated cell counts were estimated. The table came from immunoSEQ multiplex PCR; TCRdb's copy has only in-frame clones and leaves some out. V and J calls and clone size are given by that table; D and trimming were obtained from the DNA. The sample carries hundreds of thousands of clones, approximately 90% recorded once. Germline V gene data show CDR1 as MNHEY and CDR2 as SVGAGI. V was clipped by 2 bases and J by 8 bases, with 13 bases between them. The CDR3 contains 15 residues.

Sequenced input: peripheral blood. The TCR was taken from a woman aged 18-30 years with acute or convalescent COVID-19. The genes are TRBV6-5 and TRBJ1-6; D is uncertain. CDR3 coding DNA: TGTGCCAGCAGTTACCGGCCACCTACAGATTCACCCCTCCACTTT. Translation gives CASSYRPPTDSPLHF.